This TCR beta chain originates from a study of T-cell memory formation after mild COVID-19. The table lists this clonotype with many counts. The antigen is undetermined. Using constant-segment primers, 5'RACE produced TCR alpha and TCR beta cDNA libraries carrying sample barcodes and UMIs. TCRdb analysed the 5' RACE reads with MiXCR anew, one entry per CDR3 protein. The table shows some 120,000 distinct CDR3 sequences, with about 5.9% occurring only once. The CDR3 consists of 15 residues. The V segment lost 2 bases and the J segment 0 bases; nucleotides outside the gene matches: 4. Germline V gives CDR1 MNHEY, CDR2 SVGEGT. Broader study findings: CD4+ contracting clones lay mainly in CM and EM, CD8+ ones in EMRA.

The sequencing input was PBMCs or a T cell subset sorted from them (not recorded which). The clonotype was recovered from an adult woman who had mild COVID-19 (a few samples of this study predate the infection). Cell type and time point are not known. J is TRBJ2-7 and V is TRBV6-2 or TRBV6-3, with 7 bases aligning to TRBD1. The CDR3 sequence is CASSYQGVSSYEQYF. The CDR3, as DNA: TGTGCCAGCAGTTACCAGGGGGTTAGCTCCTACGAGCAGTACTTC.